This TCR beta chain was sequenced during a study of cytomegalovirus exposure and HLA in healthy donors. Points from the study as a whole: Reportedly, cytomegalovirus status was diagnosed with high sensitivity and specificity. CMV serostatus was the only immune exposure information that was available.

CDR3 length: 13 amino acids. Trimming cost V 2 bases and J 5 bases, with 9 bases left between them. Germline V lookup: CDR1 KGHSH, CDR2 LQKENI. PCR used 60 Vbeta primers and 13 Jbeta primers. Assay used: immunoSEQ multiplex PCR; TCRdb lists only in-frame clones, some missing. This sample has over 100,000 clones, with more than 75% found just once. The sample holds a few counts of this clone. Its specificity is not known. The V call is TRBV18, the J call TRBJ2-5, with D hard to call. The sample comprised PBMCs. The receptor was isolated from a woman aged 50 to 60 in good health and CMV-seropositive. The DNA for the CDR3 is TGTGCCAGCTCACCATCGATTAGCGAGACCCAGTACTTC. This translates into CASSPSISETQYF. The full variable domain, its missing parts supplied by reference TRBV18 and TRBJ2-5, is NAGVMQNPRHLVRRRGQEARLRCSPMKGHSHVYWYRQLPEEGLKFMVYLQKENIIDESGMPKERFSAEFPKEGPSILRIQQVVRGDSAAYFCASSPSISETQYFGPGTRLLVL.